This note documents a single T cell receptor (beta chain) sequence. Its antigen is undetermined. The treatment: roughly 18 received Ad26.COV2.S at low or high dose, single or two shots; a few received placebo; per-sample allocation not given. Samples analyzed were those drawn on day 63 after the first vaccine or placebo injection. Immunization relied on an Ad26 vector, which expressed Wuhan-strain SARS-CoV-2 spike. Produced via immunoSEQ multiplex PCR; TCRdb's table is partial and in-frame only. The sample shows about 350,000 clones, about 85% of them seen only once. The data are from a study of Ad26.COV2.S vaccination and SARS-CoV-2 variants. Study-wide context: Participants got Ad26.COV2.S intramuscularly, once or twice 56 days apart.

The germline gives CDR1 GTSNPN, CDR2 SVGIG (reference sequence). Germline trimming cut 3 bases from V and 8 bases from J; bases unmatched to any gene: 3. The CDR3 consists of 11 residues. Findings and limits, study-wide: The placebo group had lower spike-specific TCR breadth than the vaccine recipients did.

The sequencing used peripheral blood, collected in a trial of Ad26.COV2.S vaccine versus placebo. The chain uses TRBV30 and TRBJ1-1, with 7 bases aligning to TRBD1. The TCR sequence derives from a person between 18 and 65 years old who received the Ad26.COV2.S COVID-19 vaccine or a placebo. This CDR3 reads CAWSQGGEAFF. CDR3 DNA: TGTGCCTGGAGCCAGGGGGGGGAAGCTTTCTTT.